This T cell receptor (beta chain) stems from a study of control samples from healthy donors and cancer patients. Measured with immunoSEQ multiplex PCR; TCRdb has only the in-frame clones, and not every one. This table holds roughly 120,000 clones, 90% found once. Germline lookup yields CDR1 SGHVS and CDR2 FQNEAQ. Trimming took 3 bases from V and 7 from J, leaving 12 bases between them. CDR3 length equals 14 residues. The receptor's source is a human donor in good health. The donor label of this sample is uncertain. V gene TRBV7-8 combines with J gene TRBJ1-4, with D possibly matching TRBD1 (5 bases). What was sequenced was blood. CDR3 loop: CASSFGGESEKLFF. In DNA form, the CDR3 reads TGTGCCAGCAGCTTTGGAGGGGAGAGTGAAAAACTGTTTTTT.